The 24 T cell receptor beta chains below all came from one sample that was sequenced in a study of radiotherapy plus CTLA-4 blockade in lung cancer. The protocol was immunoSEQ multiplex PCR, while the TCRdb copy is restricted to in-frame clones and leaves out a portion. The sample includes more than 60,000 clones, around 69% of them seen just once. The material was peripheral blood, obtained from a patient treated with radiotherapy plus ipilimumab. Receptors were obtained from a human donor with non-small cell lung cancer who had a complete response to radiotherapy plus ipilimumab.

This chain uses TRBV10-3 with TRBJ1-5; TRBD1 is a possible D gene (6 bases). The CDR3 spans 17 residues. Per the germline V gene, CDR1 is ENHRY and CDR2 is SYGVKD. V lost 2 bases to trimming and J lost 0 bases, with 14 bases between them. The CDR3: CAISELDSFVSNQPQHF. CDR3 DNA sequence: TGTGCCATCAGTGAGCTGGACAGCTTCGTTAGCAATCAGCCCCAGCATTTT.

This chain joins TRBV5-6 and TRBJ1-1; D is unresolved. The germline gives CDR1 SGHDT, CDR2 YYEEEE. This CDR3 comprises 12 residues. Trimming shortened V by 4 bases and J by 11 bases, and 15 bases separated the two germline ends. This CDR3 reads CASSAPRFWAFF. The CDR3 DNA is TGTGCCAGCAGCGCCCCTAGGTTTTGGGCTTTCTTT.

CDR3 in DNA: TGTGCCAGCAGTTACTTTCCAGCGGGGGAAGATACGCAGTATTTT. It encodes CASSYFPAGEDTQYF. The chain has TRBV6-5 and TRBJ2-3; TRBD2 aligns across 8 bases. The CDR3 sequence is 15 residues long. Losses at the gene ends were 1 base for V and 5 bases for J; bases not matched to a gene: 5. From germline, CDR1 is MNHEY and CDR2 SVGAGI.

CDR3 amino acids: CASSQDEGVGREQYF. CDR3 bases: TGCGCCAGCAGCCAAGATGAGGGGGTCGGACGCGAGCAGTACTTC. The V call is TRBV4-1, the J call TRBJ2-7; TRBD1 might be the D (6 bases). The germline CDR1 and CDR2 sequences are MGHRA and YSYEKL. Deletions cut 0 bases from V and 6 bases from J, with 15 bases between. The CDR3 has 15 residues.

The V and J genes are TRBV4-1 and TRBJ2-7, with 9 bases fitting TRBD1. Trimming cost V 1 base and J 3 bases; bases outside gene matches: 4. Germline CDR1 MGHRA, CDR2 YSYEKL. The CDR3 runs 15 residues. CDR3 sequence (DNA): TGCGCCAGCAGCCAAGCCCACAGGGGGCACTACGAGCAGTACTTC. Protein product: CASSQAHRGHYEQYF.

As DNA, the CDR3 is TGCGCCAGCAGTGAGTCGGGACTATACAATGAGCAGTTCTTC. It translates to CASSESGLYNEQFF. J is TRBJ2-1 and V is TRBV10-2; 7 bases align to TRBD2. The CDR3 totals 14 residues. The J segment lost 4 bases and the V segment lost 0 bases, leaving 0 bases of the junction unmatched. Germline loops: CDR1 WSHSY, CDR2 SAAADI.

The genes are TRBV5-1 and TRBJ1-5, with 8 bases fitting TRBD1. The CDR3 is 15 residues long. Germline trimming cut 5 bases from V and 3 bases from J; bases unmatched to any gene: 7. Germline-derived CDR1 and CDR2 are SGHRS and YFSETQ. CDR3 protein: CASSATGANNQPQHF. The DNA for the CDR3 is TGCGCCAGCAGTGCGACAGGGGCGAACAATCAGCCCCAGCATTTT.

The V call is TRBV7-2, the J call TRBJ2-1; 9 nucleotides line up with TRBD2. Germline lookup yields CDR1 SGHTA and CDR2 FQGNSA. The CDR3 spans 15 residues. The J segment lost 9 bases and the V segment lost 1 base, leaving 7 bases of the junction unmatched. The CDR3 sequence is CASSLGIGTSTEQFF. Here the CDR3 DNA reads TGTGCCAGCAGCTTAGGAATCGGGACTAGCACTGAGCAGTTCTTC. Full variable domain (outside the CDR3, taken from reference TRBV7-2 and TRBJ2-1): GAGVSQSPSNKVTEKGKDVELRCDPISGHTALYWYRQSLGQGLEFLIYFQGNSAPDKSGLPSDRFSAERTGGSVSTLTIQRTQQEDSAVYLCASSLGIGTSTEQFFGPGTRLTVL.

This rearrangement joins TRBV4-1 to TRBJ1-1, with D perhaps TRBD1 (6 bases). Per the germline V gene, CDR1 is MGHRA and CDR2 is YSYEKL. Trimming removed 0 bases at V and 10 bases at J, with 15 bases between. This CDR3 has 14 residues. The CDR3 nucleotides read TGCGCCAGCAGCCAAGAGTGGGGCAGGGGATCAGCTTTCTTT. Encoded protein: CASSQEWGRGSAFF.

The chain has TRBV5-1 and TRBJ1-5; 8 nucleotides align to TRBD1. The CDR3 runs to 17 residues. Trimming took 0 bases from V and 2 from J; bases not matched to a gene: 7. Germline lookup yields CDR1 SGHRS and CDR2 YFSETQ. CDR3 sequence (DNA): TGCGCCAGCAGCTTGGCCAGGGGGCGCTTCGGCAATCAGCCCCAGCATTTT. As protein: CASSLARGRFGNQPQHF.

CDR3 coding DNA: TGTGCCATCAGTGAAGCCGGGACAGGGGGCTATGGCTACACCTTC. This gives the protein CAISEAGTGGYGYTF. V is TRBV10-3 and J is TRBJ1-2; 11 bases match TRBD1. CDR1 is ENHRY and CDR2 is SYGVKD in the germline V gene. V shed 3 bases and J 4 bases; nucleotides not matched to a gene: 4. CDR3 length equals 15 residues.

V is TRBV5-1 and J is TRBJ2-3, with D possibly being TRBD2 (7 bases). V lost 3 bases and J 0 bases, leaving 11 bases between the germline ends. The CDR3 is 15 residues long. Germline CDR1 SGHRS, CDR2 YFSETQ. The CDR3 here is CASSSRGGSTDTQYF. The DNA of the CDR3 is TGCGCCAGCAGCTCTAGGGGGGGAAGCACAGATACGCAGTATTTT.

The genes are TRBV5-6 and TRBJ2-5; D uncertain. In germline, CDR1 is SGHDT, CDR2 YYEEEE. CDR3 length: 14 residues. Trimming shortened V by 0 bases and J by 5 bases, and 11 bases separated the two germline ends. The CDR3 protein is CASSLGVTGETQYF. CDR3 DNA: TGTGCCAGCAGCTTGGGTGTAACCGGGGAGACCCAGTACTTC.

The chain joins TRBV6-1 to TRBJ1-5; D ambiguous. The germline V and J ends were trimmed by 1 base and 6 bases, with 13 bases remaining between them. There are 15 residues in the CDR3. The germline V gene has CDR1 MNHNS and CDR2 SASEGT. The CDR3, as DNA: TGTGCCAGCAGTGAAGGGGGAGGGCCCGGTCAGCCCCAGCATTTT. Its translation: CASSEGGGPGQPQHF.

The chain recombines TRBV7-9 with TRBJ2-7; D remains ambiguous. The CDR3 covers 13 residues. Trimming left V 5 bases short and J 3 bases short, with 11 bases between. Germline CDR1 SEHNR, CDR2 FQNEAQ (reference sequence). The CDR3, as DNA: TGTGCCAGCAGCCGGCGGAGTGGCTACGAGCAGTACTTC. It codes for CASSRRSGYEQYF.

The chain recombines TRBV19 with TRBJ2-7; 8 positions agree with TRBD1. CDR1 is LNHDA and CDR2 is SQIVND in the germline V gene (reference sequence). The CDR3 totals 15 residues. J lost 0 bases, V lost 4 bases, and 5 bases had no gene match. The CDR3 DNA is TGTGCCAGTAGTACTTACGGACAGGGCTCCTACGAGCAGTACTTC. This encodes CASSTYGQGSYEQYF.

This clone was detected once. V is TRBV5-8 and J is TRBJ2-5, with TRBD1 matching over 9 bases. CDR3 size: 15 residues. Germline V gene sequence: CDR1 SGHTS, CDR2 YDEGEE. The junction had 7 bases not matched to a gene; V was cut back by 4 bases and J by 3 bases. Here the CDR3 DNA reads TGTGCCAGCAGCCAACAGACAGGGGGTAAAGAGACCCAGTACTTC. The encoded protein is CASSQQTGGKETQYF.

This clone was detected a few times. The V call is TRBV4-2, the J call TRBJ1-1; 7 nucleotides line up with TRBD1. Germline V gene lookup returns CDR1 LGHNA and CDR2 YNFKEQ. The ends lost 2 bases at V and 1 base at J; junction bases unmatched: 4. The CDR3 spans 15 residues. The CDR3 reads CASSQSGTANTEAFF. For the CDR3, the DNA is TGTGCCAGCAGCCAATCCGGGACAGCGAACACTGAAGCTTTCTTT.

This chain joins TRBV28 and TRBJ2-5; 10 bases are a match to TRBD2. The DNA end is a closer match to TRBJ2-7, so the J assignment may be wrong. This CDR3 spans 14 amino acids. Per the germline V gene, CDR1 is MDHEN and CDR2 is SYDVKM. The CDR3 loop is CASRSGGSSYEQYF. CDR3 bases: TGTGCCAGCCGTAGCGGGGGGAGCTCCTACGAGCAGTACTTC.

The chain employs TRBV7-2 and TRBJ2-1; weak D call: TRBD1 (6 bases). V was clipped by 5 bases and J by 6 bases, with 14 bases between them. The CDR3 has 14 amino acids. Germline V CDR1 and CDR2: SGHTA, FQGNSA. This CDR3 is CASSREQGSNEQFF. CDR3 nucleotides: TGTGCCAGCAGCCGGGAACAGGGTAGCAATGAGCAGTTCTTC.

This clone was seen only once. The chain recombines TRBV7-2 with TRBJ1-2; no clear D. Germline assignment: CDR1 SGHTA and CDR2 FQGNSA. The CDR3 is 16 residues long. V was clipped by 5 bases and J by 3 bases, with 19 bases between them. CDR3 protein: CASSRRRGEGDYGYTF. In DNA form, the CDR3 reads TGTGCCAGCAGCCGCCGGCGGGGTGAGGGAGACTATGGCTACACCTTC.

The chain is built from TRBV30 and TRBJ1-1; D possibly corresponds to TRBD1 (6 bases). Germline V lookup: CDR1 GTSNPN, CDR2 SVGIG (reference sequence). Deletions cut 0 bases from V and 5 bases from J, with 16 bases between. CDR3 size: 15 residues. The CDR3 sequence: CAWSVSVTGWTEAFF. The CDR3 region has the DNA TGTGCCTGGAGTGTAAGTGTAACAGGGTGGACTGAAGCTTTCTTT.

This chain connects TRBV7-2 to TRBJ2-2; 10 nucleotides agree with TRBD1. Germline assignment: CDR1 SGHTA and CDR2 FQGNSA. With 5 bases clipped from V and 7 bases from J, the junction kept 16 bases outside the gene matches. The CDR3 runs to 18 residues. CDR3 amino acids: CASSRQLARQGASGELFF. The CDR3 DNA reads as TGTGCCAGCAGCCGGCAATTGGCGAGACAGGGGGCGAGCGGGGAGCTGTTTTTT.

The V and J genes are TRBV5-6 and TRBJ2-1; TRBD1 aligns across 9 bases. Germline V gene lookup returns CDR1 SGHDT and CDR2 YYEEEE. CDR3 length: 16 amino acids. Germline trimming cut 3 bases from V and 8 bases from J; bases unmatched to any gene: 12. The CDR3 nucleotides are TGTGCCAGCAGCTCGCTCCGGGACAGGGCAGTACATGAGCAGTTCTTC. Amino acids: CASSSLRDRAVHEQFF.